The clone carrying this T cell receptor (beta chain) came up a few times. Its target is not known. This sample was included in a study of CD8 T cells in ankylosing spondylitis. In making TCR beta libraries, quantitative 5'-RACE with molecular barcodes was used. TCRdb reanalysed the 5' RACE reads using MiXCR and keeps one entry per CDR3 protein. This table has a few hundred thousand distinct CDR3 sequences, 15% to 20% appearing once. Overall study findings and caveats: Some motif variants were previously reported in reactive arthritis synovial fluid and blood. Peripheral blood samples showed relatively rare disease-linked clones, and these clones were CD8+. The authors reported significant enrichment of disease-linked clones in matched ankylosing spondylitis synovial fluid. A TCR beta motif made of eight highly homologous variants seemed typical of ankylosing spondylitis blood.

CDR1 and CDR2 (germline): SGHDN, FVKESK. The germline V and J ends were trimmed by 4 bases and 2 bases, with 14 bases remaining between them. The CDR3 runs to 15 residues. The chain links TRBV14 to TRBJ2-5, with D perhaps TRBD2 (5 bases). The material sequenced was blood, either unsorted or a sorted T cell fraction (not recorded which). The receptor was derived from a male donor with ankylosing spondylitis. CDR3: CASSLGRGGQETQYF. CDR3 nucleotides: TGTGCCAGCAGCCTAGGCCGTGGAGGTCAAGAGACCCAGTACTTC. The whole variable domain, filled in from reference TRBV14 and TRBJ2-5, reads EAGVTQFPSHSVIEKGQTVTLRCDPISGHDNLYWYRRVMGKEIKFLLHFVKESKQDESGMPNNRFLAERTGGTYSTLKVQPAELEDSGVYFCASSLGRGGQETQYFGPGTRLLVL.